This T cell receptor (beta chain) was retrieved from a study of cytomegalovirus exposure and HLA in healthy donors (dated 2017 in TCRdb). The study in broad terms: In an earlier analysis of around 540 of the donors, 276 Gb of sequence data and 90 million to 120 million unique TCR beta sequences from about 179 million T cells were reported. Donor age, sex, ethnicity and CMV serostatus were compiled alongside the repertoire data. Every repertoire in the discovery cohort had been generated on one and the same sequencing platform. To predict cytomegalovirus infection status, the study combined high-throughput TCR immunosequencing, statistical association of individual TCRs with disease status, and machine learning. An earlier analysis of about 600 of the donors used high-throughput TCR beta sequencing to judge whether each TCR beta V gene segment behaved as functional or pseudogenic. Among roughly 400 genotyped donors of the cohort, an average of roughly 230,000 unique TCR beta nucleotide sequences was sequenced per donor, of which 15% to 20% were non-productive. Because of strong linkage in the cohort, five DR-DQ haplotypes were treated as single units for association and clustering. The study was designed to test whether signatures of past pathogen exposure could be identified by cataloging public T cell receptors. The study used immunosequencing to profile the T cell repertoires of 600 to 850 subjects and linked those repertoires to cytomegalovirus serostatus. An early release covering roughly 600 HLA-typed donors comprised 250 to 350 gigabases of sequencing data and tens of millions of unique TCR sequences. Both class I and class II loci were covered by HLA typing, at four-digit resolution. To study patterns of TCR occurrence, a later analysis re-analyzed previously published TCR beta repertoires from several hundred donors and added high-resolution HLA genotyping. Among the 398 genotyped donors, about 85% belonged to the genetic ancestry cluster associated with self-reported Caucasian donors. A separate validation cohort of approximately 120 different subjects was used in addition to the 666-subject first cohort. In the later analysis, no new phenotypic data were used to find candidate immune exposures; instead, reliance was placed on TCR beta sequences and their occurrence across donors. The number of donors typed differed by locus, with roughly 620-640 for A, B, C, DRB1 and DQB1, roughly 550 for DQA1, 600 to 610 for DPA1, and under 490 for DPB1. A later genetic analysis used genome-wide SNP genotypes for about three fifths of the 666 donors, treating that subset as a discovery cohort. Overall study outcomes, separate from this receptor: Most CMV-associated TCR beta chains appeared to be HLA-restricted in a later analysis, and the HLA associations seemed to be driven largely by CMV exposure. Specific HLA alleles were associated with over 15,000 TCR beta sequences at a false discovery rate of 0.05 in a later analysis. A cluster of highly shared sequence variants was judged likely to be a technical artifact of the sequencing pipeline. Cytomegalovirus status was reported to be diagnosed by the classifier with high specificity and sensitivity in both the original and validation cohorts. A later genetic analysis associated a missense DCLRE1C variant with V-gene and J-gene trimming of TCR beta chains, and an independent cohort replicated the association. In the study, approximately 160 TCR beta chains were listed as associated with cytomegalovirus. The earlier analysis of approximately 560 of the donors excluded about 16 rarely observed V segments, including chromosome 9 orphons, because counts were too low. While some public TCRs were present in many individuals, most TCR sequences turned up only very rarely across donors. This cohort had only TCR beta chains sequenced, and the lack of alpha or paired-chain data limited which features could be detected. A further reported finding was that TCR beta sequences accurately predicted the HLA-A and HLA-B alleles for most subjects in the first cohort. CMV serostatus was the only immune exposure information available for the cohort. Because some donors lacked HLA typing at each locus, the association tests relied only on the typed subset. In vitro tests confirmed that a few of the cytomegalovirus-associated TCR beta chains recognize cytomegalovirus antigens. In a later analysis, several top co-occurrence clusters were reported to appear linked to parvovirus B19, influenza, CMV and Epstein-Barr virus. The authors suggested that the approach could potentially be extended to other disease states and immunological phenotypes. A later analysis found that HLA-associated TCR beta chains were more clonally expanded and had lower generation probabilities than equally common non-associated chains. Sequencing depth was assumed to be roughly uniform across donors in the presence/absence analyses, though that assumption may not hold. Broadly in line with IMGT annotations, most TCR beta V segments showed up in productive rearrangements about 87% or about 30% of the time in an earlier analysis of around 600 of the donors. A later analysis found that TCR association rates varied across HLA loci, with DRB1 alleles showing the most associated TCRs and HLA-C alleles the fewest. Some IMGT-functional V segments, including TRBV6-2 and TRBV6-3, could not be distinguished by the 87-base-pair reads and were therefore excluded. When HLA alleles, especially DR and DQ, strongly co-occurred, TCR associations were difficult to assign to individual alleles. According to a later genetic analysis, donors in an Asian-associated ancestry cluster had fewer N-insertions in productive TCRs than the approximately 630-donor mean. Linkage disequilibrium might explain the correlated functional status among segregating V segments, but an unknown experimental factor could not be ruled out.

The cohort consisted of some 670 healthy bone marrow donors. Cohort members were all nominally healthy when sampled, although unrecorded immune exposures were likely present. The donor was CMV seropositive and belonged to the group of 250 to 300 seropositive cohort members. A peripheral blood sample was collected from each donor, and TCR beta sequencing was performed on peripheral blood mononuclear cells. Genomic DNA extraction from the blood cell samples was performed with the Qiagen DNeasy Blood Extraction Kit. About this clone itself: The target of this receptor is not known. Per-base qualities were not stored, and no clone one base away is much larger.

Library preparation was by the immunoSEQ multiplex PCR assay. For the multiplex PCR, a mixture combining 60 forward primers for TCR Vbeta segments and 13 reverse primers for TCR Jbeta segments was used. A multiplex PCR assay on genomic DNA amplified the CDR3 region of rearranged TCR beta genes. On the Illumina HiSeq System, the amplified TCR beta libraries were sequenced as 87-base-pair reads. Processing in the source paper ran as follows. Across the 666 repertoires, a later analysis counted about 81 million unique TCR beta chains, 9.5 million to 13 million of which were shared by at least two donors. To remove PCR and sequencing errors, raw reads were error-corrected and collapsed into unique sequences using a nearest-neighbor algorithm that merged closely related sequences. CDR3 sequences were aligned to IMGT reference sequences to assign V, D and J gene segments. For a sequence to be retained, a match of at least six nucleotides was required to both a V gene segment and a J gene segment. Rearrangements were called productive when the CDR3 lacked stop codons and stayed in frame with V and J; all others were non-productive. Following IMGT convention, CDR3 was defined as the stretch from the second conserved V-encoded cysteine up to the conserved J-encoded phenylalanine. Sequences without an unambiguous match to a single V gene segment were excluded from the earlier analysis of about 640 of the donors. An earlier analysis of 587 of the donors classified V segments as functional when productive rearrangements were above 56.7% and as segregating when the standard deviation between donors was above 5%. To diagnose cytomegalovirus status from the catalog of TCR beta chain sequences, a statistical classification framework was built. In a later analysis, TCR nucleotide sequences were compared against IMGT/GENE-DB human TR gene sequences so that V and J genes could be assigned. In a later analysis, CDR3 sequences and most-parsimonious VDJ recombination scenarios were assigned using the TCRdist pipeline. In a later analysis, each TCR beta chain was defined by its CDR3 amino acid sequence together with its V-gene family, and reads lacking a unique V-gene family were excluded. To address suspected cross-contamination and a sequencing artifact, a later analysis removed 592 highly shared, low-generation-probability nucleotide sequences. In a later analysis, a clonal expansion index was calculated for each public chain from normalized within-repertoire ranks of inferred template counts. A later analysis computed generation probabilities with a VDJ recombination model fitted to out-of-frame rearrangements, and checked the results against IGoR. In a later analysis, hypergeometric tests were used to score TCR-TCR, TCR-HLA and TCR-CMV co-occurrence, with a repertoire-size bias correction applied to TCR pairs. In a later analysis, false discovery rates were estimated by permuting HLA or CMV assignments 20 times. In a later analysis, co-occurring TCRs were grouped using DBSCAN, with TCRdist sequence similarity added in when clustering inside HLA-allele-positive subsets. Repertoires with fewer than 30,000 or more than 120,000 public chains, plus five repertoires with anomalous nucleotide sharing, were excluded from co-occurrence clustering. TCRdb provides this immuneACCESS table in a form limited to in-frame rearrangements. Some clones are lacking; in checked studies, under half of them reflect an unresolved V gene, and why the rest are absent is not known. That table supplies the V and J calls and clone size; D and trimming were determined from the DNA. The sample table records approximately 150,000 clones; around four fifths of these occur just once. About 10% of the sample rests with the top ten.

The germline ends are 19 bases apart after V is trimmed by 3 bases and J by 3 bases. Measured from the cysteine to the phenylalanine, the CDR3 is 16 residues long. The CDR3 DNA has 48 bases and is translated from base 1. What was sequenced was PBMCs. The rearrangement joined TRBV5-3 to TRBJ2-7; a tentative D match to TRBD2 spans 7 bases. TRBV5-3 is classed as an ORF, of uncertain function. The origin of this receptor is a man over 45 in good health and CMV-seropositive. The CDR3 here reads CARSSEGGGGYYEQYF. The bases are TGTGCCAGAAGCTCGGAGGGTGGGGGGGGCTACTACGAGCAGTACTTC.